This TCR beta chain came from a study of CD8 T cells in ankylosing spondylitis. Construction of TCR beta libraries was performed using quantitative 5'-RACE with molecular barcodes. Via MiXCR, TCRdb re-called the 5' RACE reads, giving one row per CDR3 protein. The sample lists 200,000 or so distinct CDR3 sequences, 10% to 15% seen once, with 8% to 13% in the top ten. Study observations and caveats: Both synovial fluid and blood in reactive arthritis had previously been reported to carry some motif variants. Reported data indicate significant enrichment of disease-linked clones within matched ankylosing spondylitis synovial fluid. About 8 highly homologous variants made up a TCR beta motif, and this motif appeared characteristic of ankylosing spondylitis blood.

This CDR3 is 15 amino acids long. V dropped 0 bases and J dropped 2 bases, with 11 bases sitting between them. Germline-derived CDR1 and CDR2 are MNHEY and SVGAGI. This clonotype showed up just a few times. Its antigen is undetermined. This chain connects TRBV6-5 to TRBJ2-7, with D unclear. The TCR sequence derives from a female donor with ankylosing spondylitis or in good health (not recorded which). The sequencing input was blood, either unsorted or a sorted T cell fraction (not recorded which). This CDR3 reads CASSYSLQLAYEQYF. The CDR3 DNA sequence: TGTGCCAGCAGTTACTCGTTACAGTTGGCCTACGAGCAGTACTTC.